This TCR beta chain was documented in a study of blood T cell repertoires in COVID-19. The CDR3 totals 14 residues. Looked up from germline, CDR1 is MDHEN and CDR2 is SYDVKM. Trimming took off 2 bases at V and 8 bases at J, with 15 bases between the two ends. Assay: immunoSEQ multiplex PCR; the TCRdb copy retains only in-frame clones and omits some. The table shows about 190,000 clones, with 88% occurring only once. The source material was peripheral blood. This clonotype was sampled from a man under 40 with acute or convalescent COVID-19. The chain uses TRBV28 and TRBJ1-2; no clear D. CDR3 residues: CASSLGGPLYGYTF. CDR3 DNA sequence: TGTGCCAGCAGTTTAGGCGGTCCCCTATACGGCTACACCTTC.